This is a list of T cell receptor beta chains from one sample in a study of OX40 agonist ivuxolimab in advanced cancers. Some clones are missing from TCRdb's copy, which holds only in-frame ones; the method was immunoSEQ multiplex PCR. The sample contains about 130,000 clones, 85% to 95% of which appear only once. The starting material was CD4+ or CD8+ T cells sorted from blood, obtained in a trial of the OX40 agonist ivuxolimab. The receptors come from an adult with an advanced solid tumor such as melanoma, head and neck, liver or kidney cancer. Each CDR3 is given with its conserved first and last residue.

TRBV19	TRBJ2-1	CASSIWRGNEQFF
TRBV4-1	TRBJ1-5	CASSQFSGPGGGNQPQHF
TRBV18	TRBJ2-4	CASSPTLPAAKNIQYF
TRBV6-5	TRBJ1-2	CASSYRNRDNYGYTF
TRBV6-4	TRBJ2-1	CASSETGTYNEQFF
TRBV9	TRBJ1-5	CASSVDDRGQPQHF
TRBV28	TRBJ1-4	CASLSPLGDEKLFF
TRBV7-6	TRBJ2-3	CASSRGTDTQYF
TRBV9	TRBJ2-3	CASSVGGREADTQYF
TRBV5-1	TRBJ2-3	CASSLTSTSATDTQYF
TRBV6-4	TRBJ2-1	CASSETGGSYNEQFF
TRBV7-3	TRBJ1-1	CASSLRETEAFF
TRBV2	TRBJ2-5	CASRRYRGDETQYF
TRBV7-3	TRBJ2-1	CASSLMGGVSSGEQFF
TRBV15	TRBJ2-1	CATSRDLGYSYNEQFF
TRBV28	TRBJ2-2	CASSTGGMDTGELFF
TRBV29-1	TRBJ2-5	CSVDIGNQETQYF
TRBV11-3	TRBJ1-4	CASSLGGRTNEKLFF
TRBV9	TRBJ1-5	CASSAGQGARDQPQHF